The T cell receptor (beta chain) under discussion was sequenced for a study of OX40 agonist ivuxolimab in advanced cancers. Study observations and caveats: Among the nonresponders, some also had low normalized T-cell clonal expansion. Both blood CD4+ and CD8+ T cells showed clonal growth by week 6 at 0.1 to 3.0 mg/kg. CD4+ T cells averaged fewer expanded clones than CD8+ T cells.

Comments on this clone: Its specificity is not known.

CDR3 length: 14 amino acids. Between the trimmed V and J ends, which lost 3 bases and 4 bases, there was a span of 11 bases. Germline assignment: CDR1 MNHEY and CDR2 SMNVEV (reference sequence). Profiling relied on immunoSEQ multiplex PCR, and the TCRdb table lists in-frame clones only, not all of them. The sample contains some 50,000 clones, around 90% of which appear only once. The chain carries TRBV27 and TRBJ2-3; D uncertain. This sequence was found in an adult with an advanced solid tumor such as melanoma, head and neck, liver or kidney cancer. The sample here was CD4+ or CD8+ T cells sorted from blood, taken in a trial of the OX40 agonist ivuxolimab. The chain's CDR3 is CASSFLARADTQYF. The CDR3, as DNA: TGTGCCAGCAGTTTCTTAGCTCGCGCAGATACGCAGTATTTT.